This TCR beta chain was identified during a study of T cell responses to AZD1222 COVID-19 vaccine. V lost 7 bases and J lost 5, with 14 bases in between. Looked up from germline, CDR1 is MNHNY and CDR2 is SVGAGI (reference sequence). CDR3 size: 13 residues. This clone has only one observation. The method was immunoSEQ multiplex PCR; TCRdb's version includes in-frame clones alone and lacks a portion of them. The sample gives 95,000 to 110,000 clones, roughly 85% of which show up once; approximately 4.8% is in the top ten. This chain connects TRBV6-6 to TRBJ1-2, with D unresolved. This clonotype originated in an adult who received the AZD1222 COVID-19 vaccine. Specimen: peripheral blood, collected 28 days after the second AZD1222 dose. Here the CDR3 DNA reads TGTGCCAGCACCGACGGGCGTCCATATGGCTACACCTTC. Its protein is CASTDGRPYGYTF.